These T cell receptor beta chains were read from a single sample in a study of blood T cell repertoires in COVID-19. Here immunoSEQ multiplex PCR was the method, and the copy in TCRdb shows in-frame clones only, minus some. The sample lists hundreds of thousands of clones, approximately 90% occurring once. Sequencing was done on a sample of peripheral blood. These receptors all come from a woman under 30 with acute or convalescent COVID-19. Both conserved end residues are part of each CDR3. The order of the fields is CDR3 DNA, CDR3 protein, J gene, V gene, D gene, clone size. A D gene is named only where the DNA matches it firmly. Expanded clones get a size class; other rows say once, few or many, or leave the size out.

cdr3_nt: TGTGCCATCAGTGAGTCGAGTCTCATGAACACTGAAGCTTTCTTT; cdr3_aa: CAISESSLMNTEAFF; j_call: TRBJ1-1; v_call: TRBV10-3; d_call: .; clone_size: once
cdr3_nt: TGTGCCAGCAGCTTGAACAGAATGAACACTGAAGCTTTCTTT; cdr3_aa: CASSLNRMNTEAFF; j_call: TRBJ1-1; v_call: TRBV5-5; d_call: .; clone_size: .
cdr3_nt: TGTGCCAGCAGTCCGGGGATGTTTTATGGCTACACCTTC; cdr3_aa: CASSPGMFYGYTF; j_call: TRBJ1-2; v_call: TRBV27; d_call: .; clone_size: .
cdr3_nt: TGTGCCAGCAGTGCGAGGACAGGGGGCTACACCTTC; cdr3_aa: CASSARTGGYTF; j_call: TRBJ1-2; v_call: TRBV27; d_call: TRBD1; clone_size: .
cdr3_nt: TGCGCCAGCAGTGTCGGGGGGAGAGGAGGCAATCAGCCCCAGCATTTT; cdr3_aa: CASSVGGRGGNQPQHF; j_call: TRBJ1-5; v_call: TRBV10-1; d_call: .; clone_size: few
cdr3_nt: TGTGCCAGCAGCCCACGACAGGGCTACGAGCAGTACTTC; cdr3_aa: CASSPRQGYEQYF; j_call: TRBJ2-7; v_call: TRBV7-2; d_call: TRBD1; clone_size: once
cdr3_nt: TGTGCCAGCAGCTTAGGCAGGGGCGGTGAAAAACTGTTTTTT; cdr3_aa: CASSLGRGGEKLFF; j_call: TRBJ1-4; v_call: TRBV7-8; d_call: .; clone_size: .
cdr3_nt: TGTGCCAGCACCCGACAGGGTAGCACAGATACGCAGTATTTT; cdr3_aa: CASTRQGSTDTQYF; j_call: TRBJ2-3; v_call: TRBV7-2; d_call: TRBD1; clone_size: once
cdr3_nt: TGTGCCAGCAGTTACCAACAGGGCAATCAGCCCCAGCATTTT; cdr3_aa: CASSYQQGNQPQHF; j_call: TRBJ1-5; v_call: TRBV6-6; d_call: .; clone_size: .
cdr3_nt: TGTGCCAGCAGCCAAGGACAGGGGGCGAACGGGGAGCTGTTTTTT; cdr3_aa: CASSQGQGANGELFF; j_call: TRBJ2-2; v_call: TRBV14; d_call: TRBD1; clone_size: .
cdr3_nt: TGTGCCAGCAGTTTGGATGCCATGCCCAGGGAAGCTTTCTTT; cdr3_aa: CASSLDAMPREAFF; j_call: TRBJ1-1; v_call: TRBV6-2/TRBV6-3; d_call: .; clone_size: .
cdr3_nt: TGTGCCATCAACTCAGGGCCGACCTACGAGCAGTACTTC; cdr3_aa: CAINSGPTYEQYF; j_call: TRBJ2-7; v_call: TRBV10-3; d_call: .; clone_size: .
cdr3_nt: TGTGCCAGCAGCACCGGACTAGCGGTGGATGAGCAGTTCTTC; cdr3_aa: CASSTGLAVDEQFF; j_call: TRBJ2-1; v_call: TRBV9; d_call: TRBD2; clone_size: .
cdr3_nt: TGTGCCAGCAGCCCCGCGACAGGGGGCAATCAGCCCCAGCATTTT; cdr3_aa: CASSPATGGNQPQHF; j_call: TRBJ1-5; v_call: TRBV5-6; d_call: TRBD1; clone_size: .
cdr3_nt: TGCGCCAGCAGCCAAGCGCGTTCTCAGCCCCAGCATTTT; cdr3_aa: CASSQARSQPQHF; j_call: TRBJ1-5; v_call: TRBV4-3; d_call: .; clone_size: .
cdr3_nt: TGTGCCAGTAGTATCGTACAGGATCCCTCCAATTCACCCCTCCACTTT; cdr3_aa: CASSIVQDPSNSPLHF; j_call: TRBJ1-6; v_call: TRBV19; d_call: .; clone_size: .
cdr3_nt: TGTGCCAGCAGTGGGGGGACGGTAACATTAGCGGGTATGTCCAATGAGCAGTTCTTC; cdr3_aa: CASSGGTVTLAGMSNEQFF; j_call: TRBJ2-1; v_call: TRBV6-1; d_call: TRBD2; clone_size: once
cdr3_nt: TGTGCCAGCAGCTTAGTTGACAGGGTCTATGAGCAGTTCTTC; cdr3_aa: CASSLVDRVYEQFF; j_call: TRBJ2-1; v_call: TRBV7-8; d_call: TRBD1; clone_size: .
cdr3_nt: TGTGCCTGGAGTGTAGGGTCTAGCGGGTACAATGAGCAGTTCTTC; cdr3_aa: CAWSVGSSGYNEQFF; j_call: TRBJ2-1; v_call: TRBV30; d_call: TRBD2; clone_size: once
cdr3_nt: TGCAGCGTTGAAACCGGGAATGGTTCACCCCTCCACTTT; cdr3_aa: CSVETGNGSPLHF; j_call: TRBJ1-6; v_call: TRBV29-1; d_call: .; clone_size: .
cdr3_nt: TGTGCCAGCAGCATTAGGGGGCATCAGCCCCAGCATTTT; cdr3_aa: CASSIRGHQPQHF; j_call: TRBJ1-5; v_call: TRBV7-8; d_call: TRBD1; clone_size: .
cdr3_nt: TGTGCCAGCAGCTTAAGGCGGACTAGCAATGAGCAGTTCTTC; cdr3_aa: CASSLRRTSNEQFF; j_call: TRBJ2-1; v_call: TRBV11-1; d_call: TRBD2; clone_size: .
cdr3_nt: TGTGCCATCAGTGAGCCCTCCTTCCCCCCCCCTACAGGGAACTACGAGCAGTACTTC; cdr3_aa: CAISEPSFPPPTGNYEQYF; j_call: TRBJ2-7; v_call: TRBV10-3; d_call: .; clone_size: .
cdr3_nt: TGCAGTGCTAGTTTAGGACAGACGCTGGGCACTGAAGCTTTCTTT; cdr3_aa: CSASLGQTLGTEAFF; j_call: TRBJ1-1; v_call: TRBV20-1; d_call: .; clone_size: .
cdr3_nt: TGTGCCAGCAGTCGGGACAGTAGCAATCAGCCCCAGCATTTT; cdr3_aa: CASSRDSSNQPQHF; j_call: TRBJ1-5; v_call: TRBV2; d_call: TRBD1; clone_size: .
cdr3_nt: TGTGCCAGCAGGCCGGGACAAGATAATTCACCCCTCCACTTT; cdr3_aa: CASRPGQDNSPLHF; j_call: TRBJ1-6; v_call: TRBV27; d_call: .; clone_size: .
cdr3_nt: TGCGCCAGCAGCCAATCCTGGGGGGGGCGGTACACTGAAGCTTTCTTT; cdr3_aa: CASSQSWGGRYTEAFF; j_call: TRBJ1-1; v_call: TRBV4-1; d_call: .; clone_size: .